The next 20 T cell receptor beta chains were all read from a single sample in a study of blood T cells in healthy people across ages. Combining a sample-barcoded 5' primer with a J-beta primer mix, a second PCR ran for roughly 6 to 12 cycles. One entry per CDR3 protein, called by TCRdb with MiXCR from the 5' RACE reads. The sample yields fewer than 2,000,000 distinct CDR3 sequences, about 39% seen once. Input material: blood. Receptor source: a human donor in good health.

This clonotype was found a few times. The V gene is TRBV12-3 or TRBV12-4, the J gene TRBJ2-7; 12 bases align to TRBD2. V shed 5 bases, J shed 0 bases, and the junction held 5 bases outside the gene matches. The CDR3 contains 16 residues. CDR3 nucleotides: TGTGCCAGCAGTCTCGGACTAGCGGGGAGCTCCTACGAGCAGTACTTC. Protein sequence: CASSLGLAGSSYEQYF.

This clonotype was counted a few times. The chain employs TRBV10-3 and TRBJ2-3; 10 positions match TRBD2. The CDR3 runs to 15 residues. Germline loops: CDR1 ENHRY, CDR2 SYGVKD. The J segment lost 6 bases and the V segment lost 7 bases, leaving 10 bases of the junction unmatched. The CDR3 DNA follows: TGTGCCATCACCTCCGGCAGCGGGGGGGCTGATACGCAGTATTTT. It translates to CAITSGSGGADTQYF.

This chain uses TRBV9 with TRBJ1-2; no definite D call. Trimming took 1 base from V and 0 from J, leaving 13 bases between them. Germline-derived CDR1 and CDR2 are SGDLS and YYNGEE. The CDR3 is 16 amino acids. The CDR3 bases are TGTGCCAGCAGCGTAAGGTTAGGAGAGCCTAACTATGGCTACACCTTC. This sequence encodes CASSVRLGEPNYGYTF.

The chain has TRBV7-2 and TRBJ2-2; the match to TRBD2 covers 7 bases. V trimming: 6 bases; J trimming: 4 bases; junction bases outside the gene matches: 5. Germline assignment: CDR1 SGHTA and CDR2 FQGNSA. The CDR3 loop spans 14 amino acids. CDR3 protein: CASRGGVLTGELFF. The CDR3 nucleotides read TGTGCCAGCAGGGGGGGGGTCCTCACCGGGGAGCTGTTTTTT.

This sequence joins TRBV29-1 and TRBJ1-2, with D unclear. CDR3 length equals 13 residues. The V gene lost 5 bases and the J gene lost 7 bases, with 17 bases spanning the gap. The germline V gene encodes CDR1 SQVTM and CDR2 ANQGSEA. CDR3 amino acids: CSVLHGESFGYTF. The CDR3 DNA is TGCAGCGTTTTACACGGAGAGAGTTTTGGCTACACCTTC.

V gene TRBV4-2 combines with J gene TRBJ1-1; 7 nucleotides match TRBD1. After removal of 1 base from V and 3 bases from J, the junction contained 2 bases not matched to a gene. Per germline, CDR1 LGHNA and CDR2 YNFKEQ. This CDR3 is built from 14 residues. The CDR3 region is CASSQGDRDTEAFF. CDR3 DNA: TGTGCCAGCAGCCAAGGCGACAGGGACACTGAAGCTTTCTTT.

The rearrangement links TRBV11-1 to TRBJ2-5, with 9 bases matching TRBD1. With 5 bases clipped from V and 11 bases from J, the junction kept 21 bases outside the gene matches. The length of the CDR3 is 17 residues. Germline-derived CDR1 and CDR2 are SGHAT and FQDESV (reference sequence). CDR3 nucleotides: TGTGCCAGCAGCCCCCGGGACAGGGTCCCTGACAGCAATGAGCAGTACTTC. Its translation is CASSPRDRVPDSNEQYF.

This clonotype was counted only a few times. This chain connects TRBV6-2 or TRBV6-3 to TRBJ1-5; D gene unclear. Looked up from germline, CDR1 is MNHEY and CDR2 is SVGEGT. Trimming stripped 2 bases from V and 9 bases from J, with 8 bases between. CDR3 length: 12 residues. The CDR3 region is CASSYDRTPQHF. In nucleotides, the CDR3 is TGTGCCAGCAGTTACGACCGCACGCCCCAGCATTTT.

The chain employs TRBV7-6 and TRBJ2-7; D is tentatively TRBD1 or TRBD2 (6 bases each). The tail of the sequence fits TRBJ2-5 better, so the J call may be wrong. The CDR3 has 17 residues. The germline CDR1 and CDR2 sequences are SGHVS and FNYEAQ. The CDR3 reads CASSLRMGGQLRETQYF. CDR3 DNA: TGTGCCAGCAGCCTGCGCATGGGGGGCCAGCTCCGGGAGACCCAGTACTTC.

The rearrangement uses TRBV29-1 and TRBJ2-1; 13 nucleotides agree with TRBD2. The CDR3 has 14 residues. Losses at the gene ends were 6 bases for V and 5 bases for J; bases not matched to a gene: 4. The germline V gene has CDR1 SQVTM and CDR2 ANQGSEA. CDR3 protein: CSVPTSGGHNEQFF. DNA of the CDR3: TGCAGCGTGCCGACTAGCGGGGGGCACAATGAGCAGTTCTTC.

The J gene is TRBJ2-6, the V gene TRBV2; the match to TRBD2 covers 7 bases. The J segment lost 4 bases and the V segment lost 8 bases, leaving 5 bases of the junction unmatched. The CDR3 spans 14 residues. In germline, CDR1 is SNHLY, CDR2 FYNNEI. CDR3 sequence: CASWGGTGANVLTF. The CDR3 nucleotides read TGTGCCAGCTGGGGGGGGACCGGGGCCAACGTCCTGACTTTC.

This clonotype was recorded a few times. The gene calls are TRBV18 and TRBJ1-2; D perhaps matches TRBD1 (5 bases). This CDR3 contains 13 residues. V was clipped by 4 bases and J by 3 bases, with 9 bases between them. CDR1 and CDR2 (germline): KGHSH, LQKENI. This chain's CDR3 is CASSQQEYYGYTF. In nucleotides, the CDR3 is TGTGCCAGCTCACAACAGGAGTACTATGGCTACACCTTC.

In this sample, this clonotype turned up a few times. CDR3 residues: CASSKGGAGYSNQPQHF. The DNA for the CDR3 is TGTGCCAGCAGCAAAGGGGGGGCAGGGTATAGCAATCAGCCCCAGCATTTT. V gene TRBV12-3 or TRBV12-4 combines with J gene TRBJ1-5; maybe TRBD1 (6 bases). Trimming removed 6 bases at V and 0 bases at J, with 18 bases between. CDR3 length: 17 residues.

V and J are TRBV11-2 and TRBJ2-4; 11 bases fit TRBD1. The DNA end favors TRBJ2-7, so the J call may be wrong. The CDR3 covers 15 residues. Germline CDR1 and CDR2: SGHAT and FQNNGV. The CDR3 loop is CASSPDRGRFNEQYF. DNA for the CDR3: TGTGCCAGCAGCCCGGACAGGGGGCGTTTCAACGAGCAGTACTTC.

The rearrangement uses TRBV20-1 and TRBJ1-4; D not resolved. Trimming shortened V by 3 bases and J by 2 bases, and 7 bases separated the two germline ends. Germline V gene data show CDR1 as DFQATT and CDR2 as SNEGSKA (reference sequence). The CDR3 totals 13 residues. The CDR3 nucleotides are TGCAGTGCTAGGAAGGCGACTAATGAAAAACTGTTTTTT. This gives the protein CSARKATNEKLFF.

The chain uses TRBV19 and TRBJ1-1, with D maybe TRBD1 (6 bases). The ends were cut back, 3 bases at V and 5 bases at J, with 7 bases in the middle. Germline V gene data show CDR1 as LNHDA and CDR2 as SQIVND (reference sequence). The CDR3 spans 12 residues. As DNA, the CDR3 is TGTGCCAGTAGTATGGGGGCGACTGAAGCTTTCTTT. Residues: CASSMGATEAFF.

The V gene is TRBV27, the J gene TRBJ2-1; TRBD1 might be the D (5 bases). Germline values: CDR1 MNHEY, CDR2 SMNVEV (reference sequence). V lost 4 bases and J lost 9, with 10 bases in between. The CDR3 is 12 residues long. CDR3 region: CASSWGQGEQFF. The DNA for the CDR3 is TGTGCCAGCAGTTGGGGCCAGGGTGAGCAGTTCTTC.

This clonotype has just a few counts. The CDR3 loop reads CASSYTSGDYNEQFF. The CDR3 region has the DNA TGTGCCAGCAGCTACACTAGCGGGGATTACAATGAGCAGTTCTTC. The genes are TRBV7-2 and TRBJ2-1, with 10 nucleotides matching TRBD2. Germline trimming cut 4 bases from V and 4 bases from J; bases unmatched to any gene: 4. The CDR3 contains 15 residues. CDR1 is SGHTA and CDR2 is FQGNSA in the germline V gene.

J is TRBJ2-4 and V is TRBV7-2; possible D gene TRBD2, 5 bases. This CDR3 spans 16 amino acids. V was shortened by 7 bases and J by 0 bases, with 16 bases between the two germline ends. CDR1 and CDR2 (germline): SGHTA, FQGNSA. CDR3 bases: TGTGCCAGCAATTTCCGGGGTATTGGAGCCAAAAACATTCAGTACTTC. Translated: CASNFRGIGAKNIQYF.

The chain combines TRBV4-3 with TRBJ2-1, with 11 bases aligning to TRBD2. V lost 2 bases and J lost 3; bases outside the gene matches: 9. The CDR3 has 18 residues. Germline CDR1 is LGHNA and CDR2 is YSLEER. The CDR3, as DNA: TGCGCCAGCAGCCAACCCGGCCTAGCGGGGGGCCGCTACAATGAGCAGTTCTTC. It translates to CASSQPGLAGGRYNEQFF.